This TCR beta chain was obtained from a study of T-cell reconstitution after alpha-beta-depleted transplantation in children listed by TCRdb under 2016. Turning to the overall study: T-cell immune reconstitution after TCRalphabeta/CD19-depleted allogeneic hematopoietic cell transplantation in children was quantitatively tracked in the study by means of TCR repertoire profiling.

As regards this clonotype: Its cognate antigen has yet to be identified. Base qualities are not provided; no much larger clone lies one nucleotide away.

Library generation was performed with PCR. Instrument used: Illumina HiSeq 2500. Molecular barcoding was employed in the preparation of TCR libraries, with unique molecular identifiers being used to normalize TCRbeta repertoire quantification. TCRdb trimmed the raw reads at Q25, called clones with MiXCR and kept productive beta chains. Entries are consolidated by CDR3 protein sequence, retaining the most common genes and DNA. Counted in this sample were around 92,000 distinct CDR3 sequences; 10% to 15% of them appeared once. The ten largest clones add up to about 15% of the sample. V was cut back by 2 bases and J by 3 bases, leaving a gap of 7 bases between them. The germline V gene yields SGHNT for CDR1 and YENEEA for CDR2. Including the terminal cysteine and phenylalanine, the CDR3 comprises 13 residues. This entry keeps only the CDR3 DNA: 39 bases, framed from base 1.

This TCR came from a human donor who donated a stem cell graft to a child with inherited bone marrow failure. The chain uses TRBV11-3 and TRBJ1-1, with no confidently assigned D gene. Specimen: PBMCs from the stem cell graft donor, collected from the stem cell graft. The CDR3 here reads CASSLMRDTEAFF. The nucleotide sequence is given as TGTGCCAGCAGCTTAATGAGGGACACTGAAGCTTTCTTT.